This T cell receptor beta chain was sequenced in a study of CD8+CD57+ T cells in acquired aplastic anemia. Whoever was chosen for sequencing had shown CD8+CD57+ cell expansion by flow cytometry. This clonotype was seen only once. It was genomic DNA that served as the template for profiling TCR beta VDJ and CDR3. One entry per CDR3 protein, called by TCRdb with MiXCR from the reads. The table includes approximately 200,000 distinct CDR3 sequences, around 50% detected once. Sequencing was carried out using sorted CD4+, CD8+, or CD8+CD57+ T cells (not recorded which) from PBMCs. This receptor was obtained from a human donor with aplastic anemia.

CDR3 protein: CSARDPGGAANEKLFF. CDR3 nucleotide sequence: TGCAGTGCTAGAGATCCTGGGGGGGCGGCTAATGAAAAACTGTTTTTT. The V gene is TRBV20-1, the J gene TRBJ1-4, with TRBD1 as a possible D gene (6 bases). Trimming took off 0 bases at V and 3 bases at J, with 14 bases between the two ends. Germline CDR1 is DFQATT and CDR2 is SNEGSKA (reference sequence). The CDR3 sequence is 16 residues long.